This T cell receptor beta chain was sequenced for a study of shared T cell receptors in the human thymus. The ends were cut back, 10 bases at V and 5 bases at J, with 20 bases in the middle. The V gene's germline CDR1 is LNHDA and CDR2 SQIVND (reference sequence). The CDR3 is 14 residues long. This table comes from immunoSEQ multiplex PCR, and its TCRdb copy is limited to in-frame clones, with some not included. The sample has approximately 730,000 clones, 80% to 90% seen once. This sample was shared with a second study, whose subject was human thymus T cells. That source adds: Gene usage for V and J segments appeared biased in thymic and blood repertoires.

This chain joins TRBV19 and TRBJ1-2; D gene unclear. The TCR comes from a girl younger than two with a congenital heart defect. Sequencing was carried out using thymocytes. CDR3: CATRDRDTGYGYTF. The CDR3 region has the DNA TGTGCCACAAGAGACCGCGACACTGGGTATGGCTACACCTTC.